Here is one T cell receptor (beta chain) with its context. Its matching antigen is unknown. The record originates from a study of cytomegalovirus exposure and HLA in healthy donors. As for the study in general: As an earlier analysis found, around 200 million T cells yielded approximately 110 million unique TCR beta sequences.

13 Jbeta primers and 60 Vbeta primers were used for the PCR. Produced via immunoSEQ multiplex PCR; TCRdb's table is partial and in-frame only. The sample contains approximately 100,000 clones, 79% of which appear only once. The CDR3 is 15 residues long. After removal of 1 base from V and 2 bases from J, the junction contained 8 bases not matched to a gene. Germline lookup yields CDR1 SQVTM and CDR2 ANQGSEA. Study-wide points: Prior analysis indicated that the majority of TCR beta V segments exhibited productivity approximately 87% or approximately 30% of the time. Several of the most significant clusters appeared linked to common viral pathogens, based on a later analysis. Most TCR sequences proved rare, with some public TCRs found in many donors.

Sequenced material: PBMCs. The chain recombines TRBV29-1 with TRBJ2-7; 7 positions agree with TRBD2. The receptor's source is a female donor in good health and CMV-seropositive. CDR3 sequence: CSVEGRRERPYEQYF. Here the CDR3 DNA reads TGCAGCGTTGAAGGGCGGCGGGAGCGACCCTACGAGCAGTACTTC.